The clone carrying this T cell receptor beta chain has just a few counts. Its antigen is not identified. The V gene lost 5 bases and the J gene lost 0 bases, with 7 bases spanning the gap. The CDR3 is 14 residues long. Per germline, CDR1 SEHNR and CDR2 FQNEAQ (reference sequence). The whole isolated RNA underwent reverse transcription, so sequencing captured expressed TCRB transcripts. The table came from immunoSEQ multiplex PCR; TCRdb's copy has only in-frame clones and leaves some out. The sample lists fewer than 650,000 clones, less than 20% occurring once. The data are from a study of beta chain features in type 1 diabetes. General study points: Since sequencing was performed on cDNA, cells with high TCR expression could be over-represented.

Sequencing was done on a sample of naive CD4+ T cells from blood. The sequence derives from a man between 18 and 35 years old in good health. This chain connects TRBV7-9 to TRBJ1-4; D ambiguous. CDR3 bases: TGTGCCAGCAGCGTGAGGGCAACTAATGAAAAACTGTTTTTT. It is translated as CASSVRATNEKLFF.